This T cell receptor (beta chain) is drawn from a study of tumor and adjacent non-tumor tissue in lung cancer. Study at large: Aged 31 to 76 years, patients included 10 men and roughly 5 women with stage I to III disease. Notes on the study in general: Shorter survival was associated with higher TCR diversity in tumors.

This sample's RNA came from whole unsorted tissue. The normal lung tissue was taken more than 3 cm from the tumor edge. TCRbeta libraries were built with three rounds of nested PCR, modified from ARM-PCR. Each CDR3 protein is one row after TCRdb ran MiXCR on the multiplex PCR reads. The sample lists 44,000 or so distinct CDR3 sequences, roughly two thirds occurring once. A word on this clonotype: No antigen is known for it. No conserved phenylalanine or tryptophan is present at the end of the CDR3, so a read error is the likely explanation.

Germline V gene sequence: CDR1 SQVTM, CDR2 ANQGSEA. J was trimmed by 6 bases and V by 1 base; bases with no gene match: 19. The CDR3 consists of 18 residues. V gene TRBV29-1 combines with J gene TRBJ1-1; 8 positions match TRBD1. Sequencing used distant non-tumor lung tissue. This receptor was identified in a woman aged 40 to 50 with non-small cell lung cancer. The CDR3 is CSVEGRFNRGEIDAEAFL. The CDR3 nucleotides read TGCAGCGTTGAAGGGAGGTTCAACAGGGGGGAGATTGACGCTGAAGCTTTCCTT.